The 30 T cell receptor beta chains below all came from one sample that was sequenced in a study of blood T cell repertoires in COVID-19. Assay used: immunoSEQ multiplex PCR; TCRdb lists only in-frame clones, some missing. The profile covers a few hundred thousand clones, with about four fifths appearing a single time and 15% to 19% taken by the ten largest. Source material: peripheral blood. The receptors shown here come from a person aged 65 to 85 with COVID-19, enrolled during active disease.

This clone appeared once. V is TRBV9 and J is TRBJ2-3, with TRBD1 as a possible D gene (6 bases). The V end was cut by 2 bases, the J end by 3 bases, with 13 bases between. The CDR3 spans 15 residues. Looked up from germline, CDR1 is SGDLS and CDR2 is YYNGEE. CDR3 nucleotide sequence: TGTGCCAGCAGCGTCGCGCCCGGACAGACAGATACGCAGTATTTT. This translates into CASSVAPGQTDTQYF.

This clone has a handful of counts. The J gene is TRBJ2-5, the V gene TRBV7-6; TRBD2 matches at 8 bases. The CDR3 runs to 18 residues. Per the germline V gene, CDR1 is SGHVS and CDR2 is FNYEAQ. The trim removed 0 bases at V and 5 bases at J, leaving 14 bases unmatched. The CDR3 sequence: CASSLARFTTTGGETQYF. CDR3 DNA sequence: TGTGCCAGCAGCTTAGCGCGATTCACGACTACGGGAGGGGAGACCCAGTACTTC.

V and J are TRBV5-4 and TRBJ2-7; D possibly corresponds to TRBD2 (6 bases). Trimming removed 0 bases at V and 2 bases at J, with 9 bases between. Germline loops: CDR1 SGHNT, CDR2 YYREEE (reference sequence). The CDR3 covers 14 residues. In DNA, the CDR3 is TGTGCCAGCAGCTTGGCCGGGAGAGCCTACGAGCAGTACTTC. Translating gives CASSLAGRAYEQYF.

On this clone: At the DNA level, this CDR3 is encoded by other sequences in the same sample as well. The V and J genes are TRBV9 and TRBJ2-7; 12 bases agree with TRBD1. The length of the CDR3 is 14 residues. Germline lookup yields CDR1 SGDLS and CDR2 YYNGEE. Trimming at V came to 4 bases and at J to 4 bases, leaving 3 bases not matched to a gene. CDR3 region: CASSPGQGAYEQYF. In DNA form, the CDR3 reads TGTGCCAGCAGCCCGGGACAGGGGGCTTACGAGCAGTACTTC.

CDR3 in DNA: TGTGCCAGCAGTTTACTAGCGGGATCCTACAATGAGCAGTTCTTC. Translated, it gives CASSLLAGSYNEQFF. J is TRBJ2-1 and V is TRBV27; 9 bases are a match to TRBD2. This CDR3 contains 15 residues. Germline V gene lookup returns CDR1 MNHEY and CDR2 SMNVEV (reference sequence). V shed 2 bases and J 1 base; nucleotides not matched to a gene: 0.

This clone was counted once. V gene TRBV18 combines with J gene TRBJ1-3; D uncertain. V was pared by 0 bases and J by 2 bases, with 5 bases between. CDR1 and CDR2 (germline): KGHSH, LQKENI. The CDR3 contains 14 residues. The CDR3 sequence: CASSPPLAGNTIYF. CDR3 DNA: TGTGCCAGCTCACCACCCCTAGCTGGAAACACCATATATTTT.

This chain uses TRBV29-1 with TRBJ2-5; D remains ambiguous. The CDR3 consists of 9 residues. V shed 4 bases and J shed 6 bases, with 3 bases lying between them. The germline V gene has CDR1 SQVTM and CDR2 ANQGSEA. The CDR3 DNA follows: TGCAGCGTTGTAAAGACCCAGTACTTC. Protein: CSVVKTQYF.

The CDR3 region is CASSYSDGGGAFF. For the CDR3, the DNA is TGTGCCAGCAGTTACTCGGACGGGGGTGGAGCTTTCTTT. The rearrangement links TRBV6-2 or TRBV6-3 to TRBJ1-1; TRBD1 is a possible D gene (5 bases). Germline-derived CDR1 and CDR2 are MNHEY and SVGEGT. The CDR3 is 13 amino acids. Trimming stripped 0 bases from V and 10 bases from J, with 12 bases between.

This clone was seen more than once but under ten times. The chain has TRBV10-3 and TRBJ1-2; perhaps TRBD1 as D (6 bases). CDR3 size: 14 residues. The V and J ends lost 3 bases and 7 bases respectively, with 15 bases between them. The germline gives CDR1 ENHRY, CDR2 SYGVKD. The CDR3 nucleotides are TGTGCCATCAGTGAAGTACAGGGCGAGTCTGGCTACACCTTC. Translated: CAISEVQGESGYTF.

The count of this clone is one. The chain recombines TRBV7-8 with TRBJ2-2; possibly TRBD2 for D (6 bases). The germline V gene encodes CDR1 SGHVS and CDR2 FQNEAQ. The CDR3 is 16 residues long. The V end lost 1 base, the J end lost 0 bases, and 9 bases lay between the germline ends. The CDR3 DNA is TGTGCCAGCAGCTTAGGCTCTAGCGCGAACACCGGGGAGCTGTTTTTT. It codes for CASSLGSSANTGELFF.

This clone came up a few times. This sequence joins TRBV5-8 and TRBJ1-5; 7 bases are a match to TRBD1. Unmatched junction bases numbered 16, after V lost 4 bases and J lost 6 bases. The CDR3 runs 17 residues. Germline V gives CDR1 SGHTS, CDR2 YDEGEE. CDR3 in amino acids: CASSKFRQGGPPQPQHF. CDR3 bases: TGTGCCAGCAGCAAGTTTCGGCAGGGGGGTCCCCCTCAGCCCCAGCATTTT.

The V call is TRBV10-2, the J call TRBJ2-2; D unclear. CDR1 is WSHSY and CDR2 is SAAADI in the germline V gene. The CDR3 runs 14 residues. V dropped 6 bases and J dropped 0 bases, with 8 bases sitting between them. The CDR3 DNA sequence: TGCGCCAGCAGAGCCGGTGCGAACACCGGGGAGCTGTTTTTT. It codes for CASRAGANTGELFF.

On this clone itself: At one end, the junction sequence differs from germline, possibly due to a read error. This sequence joins TRBV7-2 and TRBJ2-2; D is uncertain. The CDR3 is made up of 15 amino acids. CDR1 is SGHTA and CDR2 is FQGNSA in the germline V gene. The CDR3 region is CASSLGPVDTGELFF. DNA for the CDR3: TGTGCCAGCAGCTTAGGCCCTGTAGACACTGGGGAGCTGTTTTTT.

This sequence joins TRBV7-6 and TRBJ2-3; TRBD2 might be the D (6 bases). CDR3 length: 13 amino acids. Trimming took off 4 bases at V and 6 bases at J, with 11 bases between the two ends. Germline V gene lookup returns CDR1 SGHVS and CDR2 FNYEAQ. The CDR3 sequence: CASSSTGGDTQYF. The CDR3 nucleotides read TGTGCCAGCAGCTCTACTGGGGGGGATACGCAGTATTTT. The whole variable domain, remainder taken from reference TRBV7-6 and TRBJ2-3, is GAGVSQSPRYKVTKRGQDVALRCDPISGHVSLYWYRQALGQGPEFLTYFNYEAQQDKSGLPNDRFSAERPEGSISTLTIQRTEQRDSAMYRCASSSTGGDTQYFGPGTRLTVL.

This chain connects TRBV19 to TRBJ2-5; TRBD2 aligns across 7 bases. Germline V gene data show CDR1 as LNHDA and CDR2 as SQIVND (reference sequence). The CDR3 length is 15 residues. Trimming took 9 bases from V and 8 from J; bases not matched to a gene: 18. The CDR3 is CASAEPGLGRYTQYF. The CDR3 DNA follows: TGTGCCAGCGCCGAACCCGGACTAGGCCGATACACCCAGTACTTC.

This chain uses TRBV5-1 with TRBJ2-7, with D perhaps TRBD2 (6 bases). The CDR3 length is 12 residues. Trimming cost V 4 bases and J 12 bases, with 17 bases left between them. Germline V gives CDR1 SGHRS, CDR2 YFSETQ. The CDR3 bases are TGCGCCAGCAGCCTGGAGGGCGGGTCGGGGTACTTC. As protein: CASSLEGGSGYF.

The rearrangement uses TRBV28 and TRBJ1-1; a possible D gene is TRBD1 (6 bases). CDR1 and CDR2 (germline): MDHEN, SYDVKM. Trimming left V 7 bases short and J 0 bases short, with 18 bases between. The CDR3 contains 16 residues. The CDR3 DNA follows: TGTGCCAGCAACGGGGATACTGGGACAATGAACACTGAAGCTTTCTTT. Amino acid sequence: CASNGDTGTMNTEAFF.

The chain joins TRBV6-5 to TRBJ2-1; D possibly corresponds to TRBD2 (6 bases). CDR3 length equals 15 residues. Trimming shortened V by 5 bases and J by 4 bases, and 15 bases separated the two germline ends. Per the germline V gene, CDR1 is MNHEY and CDR2 is SVGAGI. The CDR3 spells CASSPRVGGYNEQFF. For the CDR3, the DNA is TGTGCCAGCAGTCCCAGGGTCGGGGGATACAATGAGCAGTTCTTC.

CDR3 region: CASSVTSGRSRGGTDTQYF. The CDR3 DNA reads TGTGCCAGCAGCGTTACTAGCGGGCGCTCCAGGGGGGGCACAGATACGCAGTATTTT. The chain couples TRBV9 to TRBJ2-3; 9 bases agree with TRBD2. This CDR3 comprises 19 residues. The V and J ends lost 2 bases and 1 base, in that order; junction bases with no gene match: 14. Germline CDR1 reads SGDLS; CDR2 reads YYNGEE.

V gene TRBV9 combines with J gene TRBJ2-7; 7 nucleotides line up with TRBD2. V was pared by 4 bases and J by 2 bases, with 12 bases of the junction left unmatched. The germline V gene has CDR1 SGDLS and CDR2 YYNGEE. This CDR3 has 16 residues. The CDR3 here is CASSPLYPSGAYEQYF. In DNA form, the CDR3 reads TGTGCCAGCAGCCCTCTTTACCCAAGCGGGGCCTACGAGCAGTACTTC.

The J gene is TRBJ2-2, the V gene TRBV6-2 or TRBV6-3; the match to TRBD1 covers 7 bases. The V segment lost 6 bases and the J segment 0 bases; nucleotides outside the gene matches: 10. CDR1 and CDR2 from the germline V gene are MNHEY and SVGEGT. CDR3 size: 17 residues. This CDR3 reads CASSPKGTGANTGELFF. In DNA, the CDR3 is TGTGCCAGCAGCCCTAAAGGTACAGGGGCGAACACCGGGGAGCTGTTTTTT.

Of note for this clone: Other nucleotide sequences in the sample specify the same CDR3. The chain uses TRBV3-1 (or the pseudogene TRBV3-2) and TRBJ1-3; TRBD1 might be the D (6 bases). V lost 2 bases and J lost 1, with 9 bases in between. Germline CDR1 reads LGHDT; CDR2 reads YNNKEL (reference sequence). This CDR3 spans 15 amino acids. The CDR3 sequence: CASSQNTGSGNTIYF. The DNA for the CDR3 is TGTGCCAGCAGCCAAAATACAGGGTCTGGAAACACCATATATTTT.

CDR3 coding DNA: TGTGCCAGCAGCAGGGGGGTTGATCAGCCCCAGCATTTT. Its translation is CASSRGVDQPQHF. The chain is built from TRBV27 and TRBJ1-5, with 7 bases matching TRBD1. CDR3 size: 13 residues. Per the germline V gene, CDR1 is MNHEY and CDR2 is SMNVEV (reference sequence). J lost 5 bases, V lost 6 bases, and 4 bases had no gene match.

This clone was seen once. The gene calls are TRBV20-1 and TRBJ2-7; no firm D call. Germline values: CDR1 DFQATT, CDR2 SNEGSKA (reference sequence). The CDR3 totals 11 residues. V lost 7 bases, J lost 1 base, and 8 bases lay in between. CDR3 sequence: CSGVRSYEQYF. CDR3 bases: TGCAGTGGCGTCCGTTCCTACGAGCAGTACTTC.

The gene calls are TRBV28 and TRBJ2-2; TRBD1 matches 9 bases. The ends lost 5 bases at V and 4 bases at J; junction bases unmatched: 8. Germline V lookup: CDR1 MDHEN, CDR2 SYDVKM. The CDR3 has 16 amino acids. Here the CDR3 reads CASSLSTGGSTGELFF. DNA for the CDR3: TGTGCCAGCAGTCTATCGACAGGGGGAAGCACCGGGGAGCTGTTTTTT.

The chain couples TRBV18 to TRBJ2-7, with 7 bases matching TRBD1. Germline trimming cut 1 base from V and 9 bases from J; bases unmatched to any gene: 15. CDR1 is KGHSH and CDR2 is LQKENI in the germline V gene. This CDR3 comprises 16 residues. CDR3 in DNA: TGTGCCAGCTCACCACGTTCAGGGGGAGAGACGGGCGGGCAGTACTTC. As protein: CASSPRSGGETGGQYF.

The chain carries TRBV10-3 and TRBJ2-1; the match to TRBD2 covers 10 bases. Losses at the gene ends were 3 bases for V and 6 bases for J; bases not matched to a gene: 14. The V gene's germline CDR1 is ENHRY and CDR2 SYGVKD. CDR3 length: 18 amino acids. The CDR3 nucleotides read TGTGCCATCAGTGAAAGGGGACTAAGGCTAGCGGGGGTCAATGAGCAGTTCTTC. It specifies CAISERGLRLAGVNEQFF.

The chain carries TRBV7-2 and TRBJ2-6; D gene uncertain. This CDR3 is built from 15 residues. Germline V gene lookup returns CDR1 SGHTA and CDR2 FQGNSA. V was clipped by 2 bases and J by 0 bases, with 5 bases between them. The CDR3 bases are TGTGCCAGCAGCTTACGTCTCTCTGGGGCCAACGTCCTGACTTTC. Protein sequence: CASSLRLSGANVLTF.

V is TRBV15 and J is TRBJ2-3, with 12 nucleotides matching TRBD2. The CDR3 consists of 13 residues. The J segment lost 5 bases and the V segment lost 8 bases, leaving 2 bases of the junction unmatched. Germline V gene sequence: CDR1 LNHNV, CDR2 YYDKDF (reference sequence). The DNA of the CDR3 is TGTGCCACCGGACTAGCGGGACAAGATACGCAGTATTTT. Protein: CATGLAGQDTQYF.

The chain uses TRBV5-4 and TRBJ2-7, with D possibly matching TRBD2 (6 bases). Looked up from germline, CDR1 is SGHNT and CDR2 is YYREEE (reference sequence). This CDR3 has 14 amino acids. Trimming removed 5 bases from V and 2 bases from J, with 14 bases in between. The CDR3 DNA reads TGTGCCAGCAGGACTAGAGGGGCCCCCTACGAGCAGTACTTC. As protein: CASRTRGAPYEQYF.